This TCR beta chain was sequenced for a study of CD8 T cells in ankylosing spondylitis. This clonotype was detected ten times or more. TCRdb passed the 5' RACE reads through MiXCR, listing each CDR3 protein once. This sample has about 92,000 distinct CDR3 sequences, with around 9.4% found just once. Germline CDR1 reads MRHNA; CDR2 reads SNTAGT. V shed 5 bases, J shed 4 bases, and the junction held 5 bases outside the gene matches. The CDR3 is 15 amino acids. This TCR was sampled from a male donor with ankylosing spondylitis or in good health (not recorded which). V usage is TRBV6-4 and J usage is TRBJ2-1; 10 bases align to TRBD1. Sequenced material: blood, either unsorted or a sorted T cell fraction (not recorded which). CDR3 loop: CASSTDRGLYNEQFF. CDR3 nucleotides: TGTGCCAGCAGTACCGACAGGGGGCTTTACAATGAGCAGTTCTTC.